The clone carrying this T cell receptor (beta chain) was detected a few times. The record originates from a study of spatial heterogeneity in lung cancer. Across the study: The study sequenced follow-up PBMC samples when they were available, at a median of about 23 months after resection.

With 2 bases removed from V and 2 bases from J, the gap between germline ends came to 15 bases. Germline-derived CDR1 and CDR2 are SGHRS and YFSETQ. The CDR3 is made up of 16 amino acids. MiXCR, run by TCRdb on the 5' RACE reads, gives a single entry per CDR3 protein. This table has about 120,000 distinct CDR3 sequences, 12% appearing once. The time point: blood at routine non-recurrence follow-up after resection. Tumor, nontumor lung or frozen PBMC supplied whole RNA, sequenced without sorting. The sequence was collected from a male donor with early-stage non-small cell lung cancer. The source material was PBMCs, sampled at follow-up. The J gene is TRBJ2-3, the V gene TRBV5-1; D gene ambiguous. The CDR3: CASSFQASLLTDTQYF. For the CDR3, the DNA is TGCGCCAGCAGCTTTCAGGCAAGCCTCCTCACAGATACGCAGTATTTT. The variable domain in full, with the rest retrieved from reference TRBV5-1 and TRBJ2-3, is KAGVTQTPRYLIKTRGQQVTLSCSPISGHRSVSWYQQTPGQGLQFLFEYFSETQRNKGNFPGRFSGRQFSNSRSEMNVSTLELGDSALYLCASSFQASLLTDTQYFGPGTRLTVL.